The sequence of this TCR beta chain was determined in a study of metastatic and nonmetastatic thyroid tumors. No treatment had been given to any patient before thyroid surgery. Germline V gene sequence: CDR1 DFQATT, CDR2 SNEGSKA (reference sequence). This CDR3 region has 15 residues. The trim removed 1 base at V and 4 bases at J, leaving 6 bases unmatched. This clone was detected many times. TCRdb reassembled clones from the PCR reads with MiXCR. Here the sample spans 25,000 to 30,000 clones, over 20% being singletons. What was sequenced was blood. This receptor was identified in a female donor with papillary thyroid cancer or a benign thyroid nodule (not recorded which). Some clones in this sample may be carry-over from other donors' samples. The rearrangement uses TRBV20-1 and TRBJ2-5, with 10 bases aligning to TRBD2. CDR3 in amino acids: CSARGLAGDSETQYF. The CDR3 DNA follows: TGCAGTGCTAGAGGGCTAGCGGGAGATTCAGAGACCCAGTACTTC.